The clone carrying this T cell receptor (beta chain) was found a few times. Its antigen is unknown. Reverse transcription of all isolated RNA meant that expressed TCRB transcripts were sequenced. Measured with immunoSEQ multiplex PCR; TCRdb has only the in-frame clones, and not every one. The data show about 650,000 clones, under 15% seen once. This sample is drawn from a study of beta chain features in type 1 diabetes. Study-wide results and limits: Healthy donors had naive, central memory and Treg TCRB repertoires that appeared less similar than those seen among patients. All four CD4+ subsets from Type 1 diabetes patients carried moderately but significantly shorter TCRB CDR3s.

Per germline, CDR1 SGHRS and CDR2 YFSETQ. The CDR3 spans 13 residues. V lost 7 bases, J lost 2 bases, and 10 bases lay in between. This chain joins TRBV5-1 and TRBJ1-3; D is unresolved. This sequence was found in a young man with type 1 diabetes. Sequenced material: naive CD4+ T cells from blood. The CDR3 nucleotides read TGCGCCAGCGCAGAGGGCCCTGGAAACACCATATATTTT. The encoded protein is CASAEGPGNTIYF.